This T cell receptor (beta chain) was sequenced during a study of identical twins. TCRdb analysed the 5' RACE reads with MiXCR anew, one entry per CDR3 protein. The profile shows 1.5 million to 2 million distinct CDR3 sequences, around 29% of them singletons. Overall study results and limits: Abundant cord blood beta clonotypes carried fewer insertions; memory repertoires showed none. Partly confounded zero-insertion analyses could result from invariant MAIT and iNKT cells.

The CDR3 extends over 15 amino acids. Trimming shortened V by 4 bases and J by 5 bases, and 17 bases separated the two germline ends. Looked up from germline, CDR1 is MNHEY and CDR2 is SMNVEV (reference sequence). About this clonotype itself: Its matching antigen is unknown.

The chain recombines TRBV27 with TRBJ2-5; TRBD2 is a possible D gene (5 bases). The source of this sequence is a newborn girl in good health. The sample taken for sequencing was cord blood. CDR3: CASSSLRRAWETQYF. The CDR3 DNA reads TGTGCCAGCAGTTCGTTGAGGCGGGCCTGGGAGACCCAGTACTTC.